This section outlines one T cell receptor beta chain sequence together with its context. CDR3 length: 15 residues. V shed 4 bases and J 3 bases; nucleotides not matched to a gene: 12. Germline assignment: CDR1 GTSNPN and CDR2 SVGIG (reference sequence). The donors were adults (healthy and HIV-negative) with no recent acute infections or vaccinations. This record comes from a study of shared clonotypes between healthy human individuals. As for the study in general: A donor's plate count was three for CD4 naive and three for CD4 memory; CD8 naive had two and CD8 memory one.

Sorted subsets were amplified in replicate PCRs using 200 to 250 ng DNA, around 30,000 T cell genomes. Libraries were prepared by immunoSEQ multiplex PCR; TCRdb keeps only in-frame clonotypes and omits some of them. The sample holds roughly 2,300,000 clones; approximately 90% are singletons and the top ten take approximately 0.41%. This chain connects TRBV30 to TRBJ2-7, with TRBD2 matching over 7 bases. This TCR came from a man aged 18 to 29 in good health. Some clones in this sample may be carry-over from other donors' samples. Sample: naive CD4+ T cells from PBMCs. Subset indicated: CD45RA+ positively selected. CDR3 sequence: CAWTSAGVARYEQYF. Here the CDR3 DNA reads TGTGCCTGGACTTCCGCGGGGGTAGCGCGCTACGAGCAGTACTTC. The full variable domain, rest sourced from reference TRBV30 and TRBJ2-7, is SQTIHQWPATLVQPVGSPLSLECTVEGTSNPNLYWYRQAAGRGLQLLFYSVGIGQISSEVPQNLSASRPQDRQFILSSKKLLLSDSGFYLCAWTSAGVARYEQYFGPGTRLTVT.